This TCR beta chain was recovered during a study of blood T cell repertoires in COVID-19. About the study: Italy, Spain and the United States were the sources of the convalescent and acute COVID-19 samples. T cells, B-cell-depleted T cells, or PBMCs supplied cDNA or gDNA.

Per the original data handling: Estimated nucleated cell counts came from reference gene primer amplification. Repertoires were generated with immunoSEQ multiplex PCR, while TCRdb's copy carries only in-frame clones and drops some. V and J calls and clone size are those listed in that table; D and trimming were worked out from the DNA. This table holds about 360,000 clones, 81% found once. Germline-derived CDR1 and CDR2 are KGHSH and LQKENI. This CDR3 is built from 17 residues. Between the trimmed V and J ends, which lost 7 bases and 0 bases, there was a span of 19 bases. The sequence was collected from a human donor with acute or convalescent COVID-19. The donor label of this sample is uncertain. The chain uses TRBV18 and TRBJ2-1, with D tentatively TRBD2 (7 bases). Sequenced material: peripheral blood. The CDR3 loop reads CASFRVGGLGSYNEQFF. CDR3 bases: TGTGCCAGCTTTCGAGTGGGGGGGCTGGGCTCCTACAATGAGCAGTTCTTC.